The 16 T cell receptor beta chains given below trace back to one sample, sequenced in a study of CD8 T cells in ankylosing spondylitis (dated by TCRdb to about 2017). Receptors were amplified or captured by 5' RACE. Sequencing relied on an Illumina HiSeq 2500. The public reads were reprocessed in TCRdb via fastp at Q25 and MiXCR, keeping in-frame beta chains. Rows with a matching CDR3 protein are joined into one entry that keeps the most common DNA and genes. The table for this sample lists 150,000 to 200,000 distinct CDR3 sequences; around 18% of them were counted only once. The ten largest clones represent approximately 7.6% of the sample. Sequenced sample: blood, either unsorted or a sorted T cell fraction (not recorded which). These receptors were collected from a male donor with ankylosing spondylitis or in good health (not recorded which).

The chain joins TRBV7-2 to TRBJ1-5; D is unclear. CDR1 is SGHTA, CDR2 FQGNSA, per germline. The V end was cut by 7 bases, the J end by 7 bases, with 17 bases between. The length of the CDR3 is 14 residues. The CDR3 spells CASTLSPGGQPQHF. CDR3 nucleotides: TGTGCCAGCACCCTAAGTCCGGGTGGCCAGCCCCAGCATTTT.

This clonotype has at least ten counts. The gene calls are TRBV29-1 and TRBJ2-1, with a weak D call TRBD2 (6 bases). Looked up from germline, CDR1 is SQVTM and CDR2 is ANQGSEA. Between the trimmed V and J ends, which lost 6 bases and 5 bases, there was a span of 11 bases. The CDR3 contains 12 residues. This CDR3 reads CSVTDYDNEQFF. In DNA, the CDR3 is TGCAGCGTAACGGACTACGACAATGAGCAGTTCTTC.

This clonotype was detected ten times or more. This chain connects TRBV7-6 to TRBJ2-3; D gene uncertain. V dropped 6 bases and J dropped 6 bases, with 13 bases sitting between them. The CDR3 covers 13 residues. Germline CDR1 reads SGHVS; CDR2 reads FNYEAQ. The CDR3 DNA sequence: TGTGCCAGCAGAAATGAGGCTAGGGATACGCAGTATTTT. It translates to CASRNEARDTQYF.

The chain recombines TRBV5-8 with TRBJ2-1, with D unresolved. V shed 0 bases and J shed 4 bases, with 11 bases lying between them. The CDR3 length is 15 residues. The germline CDR1 and CDR2 sequences are SGHTS and YDEGEE. The CDR3 region is CASSLGPTQYNEQFF. For the CDR3, the DNA is TGTGCCAGCAGCTTGGGTCCCACACAGTACAATGAGCAGTTCTTC.

This clonotype came up a few times. The chain employs TRBV7-9 and TRBJ2-5; tentatively, D is TRBD2 (6 bases). Germline V lookup: CDR1 SEHNR, CDR2 FQNEAQ (reference sequence). Trimming removed 6 bases at V and 2 bases at J, with 13 bases between. This CDR3 spans 14 amino acids. The CDR3 sequence is CASSDYSGQETQYF. CDR3 coding DNA: TGTGCCAGCAGTGACTATAGCGGACAAGAGACCCAGTACTTC.

This clonotype was detected ten times or more. The V and J genes are TRBV7-7 and TRBJ2-3, with 7 bases aligning to TRBD2. Germline CDR1 and CDR2: SSHAT and FNYEAQ (reference sequence). The V segment lost 3 bases and the J segment 2 bases; nucleotides outside the gene matches: 8. This CDR3 region has 16 residues. CDR3 in DNA: TGTGCCAGCAGCTTGAGTTTAGCGGGTGCCACAGATACGCAGTATTTT. Encoded protein: CASSLSLAGATDTQYF.

This clonotype came up a few times. This sequence joins TRBV12-3 or TRBV12-4 and TRBJ2-3; D remains unclear. CDR3 length equals 20 residues. The V end was cut by 3 bases, the J end by 4 bases, with 29 bases between. The CDR3 DNA follows: TGTGCCAGCAGTTTTTGGCCCCTCACACTTCCGGAGATAGCCCCAGATACGCAGTATTTT. Its translation is CASSFWPLTLPEIAPDTQYF.

This clonotype has at least ten counts. This sequence joins TRBV12-3 or TRBV12-4 and TRBJ1-1; 8 nucleotides match TRBD1. After removal of 6 bases from V and 4 bases from J, the junction contained 10 bases not matched to a gene. The CDR3 has 15 amino acids. The CDR3 region is CASRLAGGDGTEAFF. CDR3 bases: TGTGCCAGCAGACTCGCAGGGGGCGATGGCACTGAAGCTTTCTTT.

The J gene is TRBJ2-3, the V gene TRBV14; the D gene is possibly TRBD1 (5 bases). The CDR3 is 13 residues long. The V end lost 5 bases, the J end lost 2 bases, and 8 bases lay between the germline ends. The germline gives CDR1 SGHDN, CDR2 FVKESK. Here the CDR3 reads CASSYRYTDTQYF. CDR3 DNA sequence: TGTGCCAGCAGCTACAGGTACACAGATACGCAGTATTTT.

This clonotype came up many times. The CDR3 sequence: CSASPGGNSPLHF. The CDR3 DNA sequence: TGCAGTGCAAGTCCAGGGGGTAATTCACCCCTCCACTTT. The V and J genes are TRBV20-1 and TRBJ1-6; 7 bases match TRBD1. CDR1 DFQATT and CDR2 SNEGSKA come from the germline V gene (reference sequence). With 6 bases clipped from V and 6 bases from J, the junction kept 5 bases outside the gene matches. CDR3 length: 13 residues.

This clonotype was detected many times. The CDR3 here is CASSLFQGGQEQYF. The CDR3 DNA follows: TGCGCCAGCAGCTTGTTTCAGGGAGGGCAAGAGCAGTACTTC. The chain joins TRBV5-1 to TRBJ2-7; 7 bases align to TRBD2. V lost 1 base and J lost 7; bases outside the gene matches: 8. CDR3 length: 14 residues. The V gene's germline CDR1 is SGHRS and CDR2 YFSETQ.

This clonotype was detected ten times or more. The chain employs TRBV7-2 and TRBJ2-7; TRBD1 aligns across 9 bases. The CDR3 totals 15 residues. Per germline, CDR1 SGHTA and CDR2 FQGNSA. The V gene end was trimmed by 8 bases and the J gene end by 6 bases; junction bases not matched to a gene: 14. CDR3 coding DNA: TGTGCCAGCGCCAGCGCCCGGGACAGGGCTTTCGAGCAGTACTTC. Translation gives CASASARDRAFEQYF.

The V call is TRBV10-2, the J call TRBJ1-1; weak D call: TRBD1 (6 bases). Germline loops: CDR1 WSHSY, CDR2 SAAADI. This CDR3 spans 13 amino acids. V lost 3 bases to trimming and J lost 5 bases, with 10 bases between them. The CDR3 nucleotides are TGCGCCAGCAGTGATAGGGGGTGGACTGAAGCTTTCTTT. It translates to CASSDRGWTEAFF.

The chain is built from TRBV28 and TRBJ2-1, with D tentatively TRBD1 (6 bases). The CDR3 is made up of 16 amino acids. The V gene's germline CDR1 is MDHEN and CDR2 SYDVKM. Trimming removed 6 bases from V and 8 bases from J, with 23 bases in between. CDR3 nucleotide sequence: TGTGCCAGCAGCCCAGCTTTATACAGGGAAACCCATGAGCAGTTCTTC. Its translation is CASSPALYRETHEQFF.

This clonotype was seen at least ten times. This sequence joins TRBV10-2 and TRBJ1-6; a possible D gene is TRBD1 (5 bases). Germline V gene lookup returns CDR1 WSHSY and CDR2 SAAADI. There are 13 residues in the CDR3. With 6 bases removed from V and 6 bases from J, the gap between germline ends came to 9 bases. The DNA of the CDR3 is TGCGCCAGCAGGGACACCACTAATTCACCCCTCCACTTT. It is translated as CASRDTTNSPLHF.

In this sample, this clonotype turned up many times. V is TRBV5-1 and J is TRBJ2-1; weak D call: TRBD2 (6 bases). The ends were cut back, 7 bases at V and 0 bases at J, with 8 bases in the middle. Per germline, CDR1 SGHRS and CDR2 YFSETQ. The CDR3 runs to 13 residues. The CDR3 region has the DNA TGCGCCAGCGGAGCGGGCTCCTACAATGAGCAGTTCTTC. Protein sequence: CASGAGSYNEQFF.